The clone carrying this TCR beta chain has just one count. Methods used by the authors: Researchers report that nucleated cell counts were estimated from reference gene primer amplification. Clones were sequenced by immunoSEQ multiplex PCR, and TCRdb holds only the in-frame ones, with some missing. Clone size and V and J calls were adopted from that table, with D and trimming inferred from the DNA. The sample holds 190,000 or so clones; 70% to 85% are singletons and the top ten take 6.5% to 8.5%. The data were obtained in a study of blood T cell repertoires in COVID-19. The V gene end was trimmed by 5 bases and the J gene end by 5 bases; junction bases not matched to a gene: 15. This CDR3 comprises 17 residues. The germline gives CDR1 SGHDT, CDR2 YYEEEE.

What was sequenced was peripheral blood. The sequence was obtained from a human donor with acute or convalescent COVID-19. The donor label of this sample is uncertain. The chain is built from TRBV5-6 and TRBJ1-2; 10 bases are a match to TRBD1. The CDR3 nucleotides are TGTGCCAGCAGTTTGTTCACGACAGGGGGCGAGCGTTATGGCTACACCTTC. It is translated as CASSLFTTGGERYGYTF.